Listed below are T cell receptor beta chains from one sample, sequenced in a study of regulatory T cells after allogeneic stem cell transplantation. MiXCR was run by TCRdb on the 5' RACE reads, yielding one entry per CDR3 protein. Among 350 to 450 distinct CDR3 sequences listed, 15% to 20% were seen once. The source was sorted CD4+ T cells from blood (whether regulatory or conventional is not recorded), collected 30 days after allogeneic stem cell transplant. The receptor set was obtained from a human patient who had an allogeneic stem cell transplant, so the T cells may come from the graft donor. The CDR3 runs from the conserved cysteine through the conserved F or W. D genes are given only for firm matches.

j_gene | d_gene | v_gene | CDR3aa
TRBJ1-4 | NA | TRBV2 | CASSEQTTNEKLFF
TRBJ2-3 | NA | TRBV7-8 | CASSLLGLGTDTQYF
TRBJ2-7 | TRBD2 | TRBV10-1 | CASSGPSGRVAYEQYF
TRBJ2-1 | TRBD1 | TRBV2 | CASIPGQGAGEQFF
TRBJ2-3 | NA | TRBV28 | CASSRPPTDTQYF
TRBJ2-6 | NA | TRBV5-1 | CASSFRGSMTSGANVLTF
TRBJ2-3 | NA | TRBV20-1 | CSAEAGAPSTDTQYF
TRBJ1-1 | NA | TRBV20-1 | CSARTRDNTETFF
TRBJ2-2 | NA | TRBV27 | CASSLSLAGDIGELFF
TRBJ2-1 | NA | TRBV24-1 | CATSDPGGPTYNEQFF
TRBJ1-4 | NA | TRBV2 | CASSELQGPNEKLFF
TRBJ2-7 | NA | TRBV5-6 | CASSLTGLPYEQYF
TRBJ2-1 | TRBD2 | TRBV6-1 | CAGSVAGGMYEQFF
TRBJ2-3 | TRBD2 | TRBV6-6 | CASSARAGVKTDTQYF
TRBJ2-3 | NA | TRBV6-6 | CASSWGLSGVTDTQYF
TRBJ1-5 | NA | TRBV19 | CASSRRGDSNQPQHF
TRBJ2-5 | NA | TRBV2 | CASSREETQYF
TRBJ2-3 | TRBD2 | TRBV20-1 | CGASPSGRGTDTQYF